This T cell receptor beta chain was documented in a study of memory CD4+ T cells and cytomegalovirus serostatus. Study as a whole: Healthy Belgian adult donors included 9 or 10 CMV-positive and 24 CMV-negative people.

CDR1 and CDR2 from the germline V gene are PRHDT and FYEKMQ (reference sequence). CDR3 length: 13 residues. Trimming took off 3 bases at V and 4 bases at J, with 9 bases between the two ends. In the source study's methods: Out-of-frame sequences were removed, leaving 2,204,828 distinct TCRbeta sequences. The protocol was immunoSEQ multiplex PCR, while the TCRdb copy is restricted to in-frame clones and leaves out a portion. D and trimming were read from the DNA, whereas the V and J calls and clone size are those reported in that table. The sample has approximately 46,000 clones; around 70% are singletons. With regard to this clone: Its antigen is unknown.

Single viable CD3+CD4+CD8-CD45RO+ cells were sorted as the memory CD4+ T cells. After thawing, CD4+ T cells were positively selected. Study-level results: A US-trained random forest predicted CMV serostatus with median AUC approximately 0.9.

This chain uses TRBV13 with TRBJ1-2; D unresolved. The sequence came from an adult in good health and CMV-seropositive. Input material: memory CD4+ T cells from blood. The CDR3 is CASSFRIGYGYTF. The CDR3 nucleotides read TGTGCCAGCAGCTTCAGGATAGGCTATGGCTACACCTTC. Full variable domain (remainder filled in from reference TRBV13 and TRBJ1-2): AAGVIQSPRHLIKEKRETATLKCYPIPRHDTVYWYQQGPGQDPQFLISFYEKMQSDKGSIPDRFSAQQFSDYHSELNMSSLELGDSALYFCASSFRIGYGYTFGSGTRLTVV.